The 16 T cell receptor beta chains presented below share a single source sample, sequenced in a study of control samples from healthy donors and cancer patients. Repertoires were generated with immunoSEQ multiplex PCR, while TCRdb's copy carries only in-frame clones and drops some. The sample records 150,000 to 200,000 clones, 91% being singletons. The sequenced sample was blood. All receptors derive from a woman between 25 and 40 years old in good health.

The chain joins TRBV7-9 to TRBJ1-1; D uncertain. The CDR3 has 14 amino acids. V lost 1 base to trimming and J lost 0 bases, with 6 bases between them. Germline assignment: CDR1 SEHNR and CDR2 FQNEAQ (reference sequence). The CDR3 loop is CASSLGTVNTEAFF. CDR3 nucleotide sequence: TGTGCCAGCAGCTTAGGGACGGTGAACACTGAAGCTTTCTTT.

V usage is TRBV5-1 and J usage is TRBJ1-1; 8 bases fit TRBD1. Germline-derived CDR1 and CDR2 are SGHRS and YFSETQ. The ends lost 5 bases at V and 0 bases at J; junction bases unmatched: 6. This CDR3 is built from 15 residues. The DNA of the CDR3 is TGCGCCAGCAGTTTACAGGGGGAGTTGAACACTGAAGCTTTCTTT. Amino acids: CASSLQGELNTEAFF.

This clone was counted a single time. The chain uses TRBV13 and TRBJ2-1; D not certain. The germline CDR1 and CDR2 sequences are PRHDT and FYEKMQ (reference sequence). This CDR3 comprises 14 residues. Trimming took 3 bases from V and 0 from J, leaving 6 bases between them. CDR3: CASSFTGSYNEQFF. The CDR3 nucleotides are TGTGCCAGCAGCTTTACGGGCTCCTACAATGAGCAGTTCTTC.

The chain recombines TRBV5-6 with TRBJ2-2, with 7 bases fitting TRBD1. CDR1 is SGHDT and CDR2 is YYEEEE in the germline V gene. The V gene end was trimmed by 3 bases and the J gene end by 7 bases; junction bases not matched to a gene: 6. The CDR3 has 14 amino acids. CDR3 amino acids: CASSYDRVVGELFF. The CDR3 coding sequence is TGTGCCAGCAGCTACGACAGGGTCGTCGGGGAGCTGTTTTTT.

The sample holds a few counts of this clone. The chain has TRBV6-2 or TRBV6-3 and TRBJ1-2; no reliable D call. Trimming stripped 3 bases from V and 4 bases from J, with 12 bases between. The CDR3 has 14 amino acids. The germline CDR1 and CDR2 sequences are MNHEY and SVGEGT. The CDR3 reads CASSYPGVAYGYTF. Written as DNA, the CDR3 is TGTGCCAGCAGTTATCCCGGGGTAGCCTATGGCTACACCTTC.

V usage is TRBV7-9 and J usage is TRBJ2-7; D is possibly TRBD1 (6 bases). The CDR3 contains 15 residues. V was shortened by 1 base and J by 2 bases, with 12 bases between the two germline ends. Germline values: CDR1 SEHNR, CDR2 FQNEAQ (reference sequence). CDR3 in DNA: TGTGCCAGCAGCTTAGGGGCAGGGGCCACCTACGAGCAGTACTTC. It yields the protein CASSLGAGATYEQYF. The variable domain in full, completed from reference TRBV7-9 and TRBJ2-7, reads DTGVSQNPRHKITKRGQNVTFRCDPISEHNRLYWYRQTLGQGPEFLTYFQNEAQLEKSRLLSDRFSAERPKGSFSTLEIQRTEQGDSAMYLCASSLGAGATYEQYFGPGTRLTVT.

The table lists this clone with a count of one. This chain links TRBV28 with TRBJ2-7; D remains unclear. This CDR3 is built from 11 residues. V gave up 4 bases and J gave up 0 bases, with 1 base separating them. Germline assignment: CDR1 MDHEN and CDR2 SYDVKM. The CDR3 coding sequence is TGTGCCAGCAGTTCCTCCTACGAGCAGTACTTC. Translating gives CASSSSYEQYF.

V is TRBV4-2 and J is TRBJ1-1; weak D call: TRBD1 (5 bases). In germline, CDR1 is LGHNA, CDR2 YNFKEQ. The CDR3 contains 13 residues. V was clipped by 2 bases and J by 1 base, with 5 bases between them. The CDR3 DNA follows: TGTGCCAGCAGCCAAACAGGGAACACTGAAGCTTTCTTT. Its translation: CASSQTGNTEAFF.

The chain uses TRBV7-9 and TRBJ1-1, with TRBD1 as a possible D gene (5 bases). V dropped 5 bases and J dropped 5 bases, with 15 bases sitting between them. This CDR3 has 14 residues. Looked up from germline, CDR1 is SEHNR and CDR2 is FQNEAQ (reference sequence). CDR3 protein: CASSADGTRTEAFF. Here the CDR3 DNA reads TGTGCCAGCAGCGCAGACGGGACCCGTACTGAAGCTTTCTTT.

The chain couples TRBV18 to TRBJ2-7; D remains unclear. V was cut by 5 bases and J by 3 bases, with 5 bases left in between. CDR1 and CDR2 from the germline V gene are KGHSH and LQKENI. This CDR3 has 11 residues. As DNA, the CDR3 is TGTGCCAGCTCAATTGACTACGAGCAGTACTTC. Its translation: CASSIDYEQYF.

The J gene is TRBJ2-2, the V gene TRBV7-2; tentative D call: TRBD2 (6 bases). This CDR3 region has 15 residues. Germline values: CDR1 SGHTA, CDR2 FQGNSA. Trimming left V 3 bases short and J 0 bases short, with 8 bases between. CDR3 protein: CASSLGGTNTGELFF. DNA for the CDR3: TGTGCCAGCAGCTTGGGGGGAACGAACACCGGGGAGCTGTTTTTT.

CDR3 region: CASSLDAGGLTF. CDR3 bases: TGTGCCAGCAGCTTAGACGCAGGGGGCCTCACCTTC. This chain uses TRBV7-9 with TRBJ1-2; 8 nucleotides align to TRBD1. The CDR3 has 12 amino acids. The germline V gene has CDR1 SEHNR and CDR2 FQNEAQ (reference sequence). With 1 base clipped from V and 13 bases from J, the junction kept 5 bases outside the gene matches.

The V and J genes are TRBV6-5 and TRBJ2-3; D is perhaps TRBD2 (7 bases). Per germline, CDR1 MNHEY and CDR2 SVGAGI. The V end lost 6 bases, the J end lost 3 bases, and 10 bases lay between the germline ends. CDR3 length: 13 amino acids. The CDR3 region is CASRGGGTDTQYF. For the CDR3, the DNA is TGTGCCAGCAGGGGAGGGGGAACAGATACGCAGTATTTT.

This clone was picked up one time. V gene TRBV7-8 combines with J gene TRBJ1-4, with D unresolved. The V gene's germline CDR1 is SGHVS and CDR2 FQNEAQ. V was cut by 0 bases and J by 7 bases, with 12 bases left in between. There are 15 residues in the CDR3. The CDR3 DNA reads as TGTGCCAGCAGCTTAGCCCGGGATAGTGGTGAAAAACTGTTTTTT. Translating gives CASSLARDSGEKLFF.

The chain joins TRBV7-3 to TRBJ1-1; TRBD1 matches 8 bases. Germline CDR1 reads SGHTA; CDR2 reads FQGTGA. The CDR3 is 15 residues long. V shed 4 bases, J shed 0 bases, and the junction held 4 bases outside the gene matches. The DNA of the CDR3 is TGTGCCAGCAGCTCAGGACAGGGCCTGAACACTGAAGCTTTCTTT. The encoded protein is CASSSGQGLNTEAFF.

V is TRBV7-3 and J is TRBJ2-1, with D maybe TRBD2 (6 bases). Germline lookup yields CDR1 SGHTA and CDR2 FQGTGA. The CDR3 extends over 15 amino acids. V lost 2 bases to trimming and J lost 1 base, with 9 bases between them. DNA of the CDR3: TGTGCCAGCAGCTTAGCGGGACCATCCTACAATGAGCAGTTCTTC. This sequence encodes CASSLAGPSYNEQFF.